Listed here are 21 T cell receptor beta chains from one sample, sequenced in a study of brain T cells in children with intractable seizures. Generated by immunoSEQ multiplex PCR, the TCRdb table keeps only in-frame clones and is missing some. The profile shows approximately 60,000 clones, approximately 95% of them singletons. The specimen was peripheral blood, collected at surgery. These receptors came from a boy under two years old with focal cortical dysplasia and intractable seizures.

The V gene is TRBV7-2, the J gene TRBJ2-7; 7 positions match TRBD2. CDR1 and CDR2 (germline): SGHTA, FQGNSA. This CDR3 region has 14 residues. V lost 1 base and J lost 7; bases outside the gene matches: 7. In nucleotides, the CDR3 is TGTGCCAGCAGCTTAGGGGCGGGAGTGAGAGAGCAGTACTTC. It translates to CASSLGAGVREQYF.

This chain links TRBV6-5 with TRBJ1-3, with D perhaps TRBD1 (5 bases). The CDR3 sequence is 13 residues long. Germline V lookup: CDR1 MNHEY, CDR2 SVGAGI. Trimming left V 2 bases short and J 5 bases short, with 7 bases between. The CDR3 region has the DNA TGTGCCAGCAGTTACGGGGCACGAAACACCATATATTTT. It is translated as CASSYGARNTIYF.

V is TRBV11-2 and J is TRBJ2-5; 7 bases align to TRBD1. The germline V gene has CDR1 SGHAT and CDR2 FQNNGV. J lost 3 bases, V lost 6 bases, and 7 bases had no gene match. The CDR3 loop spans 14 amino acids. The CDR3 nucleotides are TGTGCCAGCAGTTCACTTCAGGGGGAAGAGACCCAGTACTTC. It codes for CASSSLQGEETQYF.

CDR3 in DNA: TGTGCCAGCAGCTCCCTCCCAAGGAACATTCAGTACTTC. Amino acids: CASSSLPRNIQYF. The rearrangement links TRBV5-6 to TRBJ2-4; D gene uncertain. This CDR3 contains 13 residues. V lost 3 bases and J lost 7, with 11 bases in between. CDR1 is SGHDT, CDR2 YYEEEE, per germline.

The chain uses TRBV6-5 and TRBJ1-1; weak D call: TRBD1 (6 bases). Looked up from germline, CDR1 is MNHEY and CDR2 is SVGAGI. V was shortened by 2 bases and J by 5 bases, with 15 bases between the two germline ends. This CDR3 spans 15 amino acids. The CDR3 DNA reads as TGTGCCAGCAGTTACGGTCCAGGGGTTGTGACTGAAGCTTTCTTT. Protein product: CASSYGPGVVTEAFF.

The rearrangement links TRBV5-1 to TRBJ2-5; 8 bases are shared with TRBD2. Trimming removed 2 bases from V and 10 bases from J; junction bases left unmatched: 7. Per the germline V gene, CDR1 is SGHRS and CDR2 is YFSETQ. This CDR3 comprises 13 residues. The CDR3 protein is CASSFPGGVDQYF. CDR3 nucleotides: TGCGCCAGCAGCTTTCCCGGGGGGGTGGACCAGTACTTC.

The CDR3 DNA reads TGCAGTGCTAGGCGAGGCTACGAGCAGTACTTC. This sequence encodes CSARRGYEQYF. The chain has TRBV20-1 and TRBJ2-7; D gene ambiguous. Trimming took 3 bases from V and 3 from J, leaving 6 bases between them. Germline CDR1 is DFQATT and CDR2 is SNEGSKA (reference sequence). The CDR3 runs 11 residues.

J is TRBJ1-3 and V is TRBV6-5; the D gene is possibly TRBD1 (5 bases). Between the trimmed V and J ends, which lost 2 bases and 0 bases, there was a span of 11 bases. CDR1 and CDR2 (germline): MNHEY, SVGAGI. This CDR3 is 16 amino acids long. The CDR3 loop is CASSYSGASSGNTIYF. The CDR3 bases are TGTGCCAGCAGTTACAGCGGGGCTAGCTCTGGAAACACCATATATTTT.

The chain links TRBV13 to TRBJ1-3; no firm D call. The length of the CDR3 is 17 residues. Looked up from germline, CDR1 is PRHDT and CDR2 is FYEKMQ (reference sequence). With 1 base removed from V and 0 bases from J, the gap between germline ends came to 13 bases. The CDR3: CASSLAGFGFSGNTIYF. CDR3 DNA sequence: TGTGCCAGCAGCTTAGCGGGGTTTGGCTTCTCTGGAAACACCATATATTTT.

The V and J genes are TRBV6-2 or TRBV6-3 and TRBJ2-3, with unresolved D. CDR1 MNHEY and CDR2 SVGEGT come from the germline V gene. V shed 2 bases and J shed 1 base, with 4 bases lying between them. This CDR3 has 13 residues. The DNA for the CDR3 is TGTGCCAGCAGTTACCCCGGCACAGATACGCAGTATTTT. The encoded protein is CASSYPGTDTQYF.

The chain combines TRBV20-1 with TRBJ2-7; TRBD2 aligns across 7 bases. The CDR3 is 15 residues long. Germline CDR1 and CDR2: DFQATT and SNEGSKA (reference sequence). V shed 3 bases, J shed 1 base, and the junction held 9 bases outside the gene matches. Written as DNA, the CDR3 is TGCAGTGCTAGTGCGGGACTAATAAATTCCTACGAGCAGTACTTC. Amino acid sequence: CSASAGLINSYEQYF.

This CDR3 reads CASSLAGREYTDTQYF. The CDR3 DNA is TGTGCCAGCAGTTTAGCGGGGCGGGAGTACACAGATACGCAGTATTTT. This chain uses TRBV27 with TRBJ2-3; 7 bases line up with TRBD2. V was pared by 2 bases and J by 2 bases, with 7 bases of the junction left unmatched. The CDR3 consists of 16 residues. CDR1 and CDR2 (germline): MNHEY, SMNVEV (reference sequence).

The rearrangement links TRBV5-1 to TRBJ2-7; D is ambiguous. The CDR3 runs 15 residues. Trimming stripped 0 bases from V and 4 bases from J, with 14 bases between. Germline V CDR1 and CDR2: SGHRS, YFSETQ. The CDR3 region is CASSLEVVGSYEQYF. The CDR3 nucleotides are TGCGCCAGCAGCTTGGAGGTTGTAGGGTCGTACGAGCAGTACTTC.

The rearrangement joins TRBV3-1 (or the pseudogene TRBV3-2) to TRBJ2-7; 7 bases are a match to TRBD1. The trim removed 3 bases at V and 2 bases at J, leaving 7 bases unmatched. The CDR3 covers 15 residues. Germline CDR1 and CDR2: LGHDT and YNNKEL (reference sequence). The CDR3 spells CASSQRWDSPYEQYF. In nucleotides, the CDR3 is TGTGCCAGCAGCCAGAGATGGGACAGCCCCTACGAGCAGTACTTC.

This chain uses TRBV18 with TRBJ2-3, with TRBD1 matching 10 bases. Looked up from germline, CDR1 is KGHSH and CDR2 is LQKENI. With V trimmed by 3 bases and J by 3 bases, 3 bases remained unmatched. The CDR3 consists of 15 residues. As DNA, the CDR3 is TGTGCCAGCTCACCGGGACAGGGGAGGACAGATACGCAGTATTTT. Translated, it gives CASSPGQGRTDTQYF. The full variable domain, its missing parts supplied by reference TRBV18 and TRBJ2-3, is NAGVMQNPRHLVRRRGQEARLRCSPMKGHSHVYWYRQLPEEGLKFMVYLQKENIIDESGMPKERFSAEFPKEGPSILRIQQVVRGDSAAYFCASSPGQGRTDTQYFGPGTRLTVL.

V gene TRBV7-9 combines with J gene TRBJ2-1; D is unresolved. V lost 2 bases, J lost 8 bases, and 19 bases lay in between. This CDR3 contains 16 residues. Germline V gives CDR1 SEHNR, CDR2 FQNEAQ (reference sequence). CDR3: CASSLHSLQVGDEQFF. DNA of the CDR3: TGTGCCAGCAGCTTACACAGTCTTCAGGTGGGCGATGAGCAGTTCTTC.

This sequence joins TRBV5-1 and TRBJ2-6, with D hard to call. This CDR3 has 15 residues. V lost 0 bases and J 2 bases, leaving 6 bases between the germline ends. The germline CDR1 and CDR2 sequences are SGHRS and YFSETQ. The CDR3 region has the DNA TGCGCCAGCAGCTTGGTAACGACTGGGGCCAACGTCCTGACTTTC. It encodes CASSLVTTGANVLTF.

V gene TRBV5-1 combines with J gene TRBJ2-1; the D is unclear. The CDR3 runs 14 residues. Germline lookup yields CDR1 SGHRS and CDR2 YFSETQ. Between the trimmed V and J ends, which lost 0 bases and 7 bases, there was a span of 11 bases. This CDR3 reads CASSLAVGSNEQFF. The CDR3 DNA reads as TGCGCCAGCAGCTTGGCAGTAGGTTCTAATGAGCAGTTCTTC. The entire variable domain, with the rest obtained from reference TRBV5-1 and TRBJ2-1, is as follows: KAGVTQTPRYLIKTRGQQVTLSCSPISGHRSVSWYQQTPGQGLQFLFEYFSETQRNKGNFPGRFSGRQFSNSRSEMNVSTLELGDSALYLCASSLAVGSNEQFFGPGTRLTVL.

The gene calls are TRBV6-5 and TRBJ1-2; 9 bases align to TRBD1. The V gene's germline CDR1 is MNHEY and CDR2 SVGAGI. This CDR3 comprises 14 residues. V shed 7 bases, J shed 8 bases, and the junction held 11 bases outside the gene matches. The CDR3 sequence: CASTPGTGSRGYTF. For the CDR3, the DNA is TGTGCCAGCACCCCCGGGACAGGGAGTCGGGGCTACACCTTC.

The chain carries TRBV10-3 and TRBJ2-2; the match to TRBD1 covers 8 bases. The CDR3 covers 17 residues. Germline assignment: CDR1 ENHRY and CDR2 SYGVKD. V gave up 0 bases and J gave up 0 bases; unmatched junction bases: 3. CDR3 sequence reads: CAISESWTGTNTGELFF. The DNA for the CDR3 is TGTGCCATCAGTGAGTCGTGGACAGGGACGAACACCGGGGAGCTGTTTTTT.

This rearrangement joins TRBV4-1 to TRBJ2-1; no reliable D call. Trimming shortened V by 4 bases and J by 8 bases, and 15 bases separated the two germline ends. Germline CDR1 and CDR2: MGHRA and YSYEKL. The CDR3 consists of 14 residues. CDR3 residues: CASSPRRLEDEQFF. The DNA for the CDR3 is TGCGCCAGCAGCCCCCGCCGGTTAGAGGATGAGCAGTTCTTC.